This record covers a single T cell receptor (beta chain). What it binds is unknown. These data are taken from a study of T cell responses to AZD1222 COVID-19 vaccine. Whole-study results and caveats: Females made up more of the donors, who were largely white British, and clonal diversity may have come out too low. Baseline serostatus was positive in only a handful of AZD1222 recipients.

Clones were sequenced by immunoSEQ multiplex PCR, and TCRdb holds only the in-frame ones, with some missing. The repertoire holds 150,000 to 200,000 clones, with just over 90% as singletons. CDR1 is LNHDA and CDR2 is SQIVND in the germline V gene (reference sequence). Trimming removed 5 bases from V and 0 bases from J; junction bases left unmatched: 4. This CDR3 spans 14 amino acids. V gene TRBV19 combines with J gene TRBJ2-7; TRBD1 agrees at 7 bases. The receptor comes from an adult in good health. Sequenced here: peripheral blood, sampled on day 0 of AZD1222 vaccination. CDR3 region: CASSPGQFSYEQYF. DNA of the CDR3: TGTGCCAGTAGTCCGGGACAGTTCTCCTACGAGCAGTACTTC.